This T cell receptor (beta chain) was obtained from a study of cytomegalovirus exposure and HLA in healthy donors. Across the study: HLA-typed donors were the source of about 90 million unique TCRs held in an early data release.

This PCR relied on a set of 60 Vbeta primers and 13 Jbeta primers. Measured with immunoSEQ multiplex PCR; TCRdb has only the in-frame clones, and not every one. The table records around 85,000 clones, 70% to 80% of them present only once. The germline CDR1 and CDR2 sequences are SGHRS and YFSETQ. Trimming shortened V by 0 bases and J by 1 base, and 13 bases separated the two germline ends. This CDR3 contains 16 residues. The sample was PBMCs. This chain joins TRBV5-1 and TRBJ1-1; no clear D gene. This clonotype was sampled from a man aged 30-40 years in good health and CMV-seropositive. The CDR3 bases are TGCGCCAGCAGCTTGGGCTTAGCCCCGGGGAACACTGAAGCTTTCTTT. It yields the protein CASSLGLAPGNTEAFF.